The 19 T cell receptor beta chains in this list originate from one sample, sequenced in a study of blood T cell repertoires in COVID-19 (dated by TCRdb to 2020 to 2021). Libraries were prepared through the immunoSEQ multiplex PCR assay. TCRdb provides this immuneACCESS table in a form limited to in-frame rearrangements. Some clones are lacking; in checked studies, under half of them reflect an unresolved V gene, and why the rest are absent is not known. The sample table records 190,000 or so clones; nearly 90% of these occur just once. The ten most abundant clones make up approximately 0.64% of the sample. The source material was peripheral blood. The source is a man over 45 with acute or convalescent COVID-19.

CDR3 nucleotides: TGTGCCAGCAGCTTAAAGGTCCAGGATGGCTACACCTTC. Protein product: CASSLKVQDGYTF. The chain joins TRBV7-9 to TRBJ1-2, with D unclear. There are 13 residues in the CDR3. CDR1 and CDR2 from the germline V gene are SEHNR and FQNEAQ (reference sequence). V was clipped by 2 bases and J by 6 bases, with 10 bases between them.

The J gene is TRBJ1-3, the V gene TRBV5-1; 9 bases match TRBD1. The V segment lost 5 bases and the J segment 2 bases; nucleotides outside the gene matches: 5. The CDR3 is 15 amino acids. Germline CDR1 is SGHRS and CDR2 is YFSETQ. The CDR3 region is CASRNTGGAGNTIYF. Here the CDR3 DNA reads TGCGCCAGCAGAAATACAGGGGGCGCTGGAAACACCATATATTTT.

The chain uses TRBV27 and TRBJ2-1; TRBD2 matches at 10 bases. V dropped 7 bases and J dropped 3; count of bases not matched to a gene: 6. Germline V gene data show CDR1 as MNHEY and CDR2 as SMNVEV (reference sequence). This CDR3 has 15 residues. CDR3 sequence reads: CASKKAGGLYNEQFF. For the CDR3, the DNA is TGTGCCAGCAAAAAAGCGGGAGGGCTCTACAATGAGCAGTTCTTC.

The chain combines TRBV7-9 with TRBJ2-5; 8 nucleotides line up with TRBD2. In germline, CDR1 is SEHNR, CDR2 FQNEAQ (reference sequence). The J segment lost 4 bases and the V segment lost 5 bases, leaving 18 bases of the junction unmatched. CDR3 size: 18 residues. In DNA form, the CDR3 reads TGTGCCAGCAGCCCTAGTTGGAGCGGGGGTATGACAAGAGAGACCCAGTACTTC. It yields the protein CASSPSWSGGMTRETQYF.

The rearrangement links TRBV7-9 to TRBJ1-6; maybe TRBD1 (6 bases). CDR3 length: 14 amino acids. The V end was cut by 4 bases, the J end by 5 bases, with 9 bases between. CDR1 and CDR2 from the germline V gene are SEHNR and FQNEAQ (reference sequence). The CDR3 region has the DNA TGTGCCAGCAGCTCGGACAGCGATAATTCACCCCTCCACTTT. Its translation: CASSSDSDNSPLHF.

On this clone: The same CDR3 is also encoded by other DNA sequences in this sample. The chain couples TRBV12-3 or TRBV12-4 to TRBJ1-1; the D gene is possibly TRBD1 (6 bases). The CDR3 runs to 13 residues. The V and J ends lost 3 bases and 4 bases respectively, with 9 bases between them. CDR3 protein: CASSLGGATEAFF. For the CDR3, the DNA is TGTGCCAGCAGTTTGGGGGGGGCCACTGAAGCTTTCTTT.

The chain has TRBV27 and TRBJ1-2, with D tentatively TRBD1 (5 bases). The germline gives CDR1 MNHEY, CDR2 SMNVEV (reference sequence). The CDR3 contains 13 residues. Trimming removed 5 bases from V and 6 bases from J, with 13 bases in between. CDR3 residues: CASSPHRLHGYTF. CDR3 in DNA: TGTGCCAGCAGTCCGCACAGGTTACATGGCTACACCTTC.

The chain has TRBV30 and TRBJ2-2; maybe TRBD2 (6 bases). There are 16 residues in the CDR3. The V and J ends lost 2 bases and 4 bases respectively, with 17 bases between them. CDR1 is GTSNPN and CDR2 is SVGIG in the germline V gene (reference sequence). CDR3 DNA sequence: TGTGCCTGGAGTAGGGGAGGAACTGGTAGCACCGGGGAGCTGTTTTTT. Amino acids: CAWSRGGTGSTGELFF. Looking up the rest from reference TRBV30 and TRBJ2-2 gives the full variable domain: SQTIHQWPATLVQPVGSPLSLECTVEGTSNPNLYWYRQAAGRGLQLLFYSVGIGQISSEVPQNLSASRPQDRQFILSSKKLLLSDSGFYLCAWSRGGTGSTGELFFGEGSRLTVL.

The rearrangement links TRBV5-1 to TRBJ1-3, with D unresolved. The CDR3 sequence is 13 residues long. Germline V gives CDR1 SGHRS, CDR2 YFSETQ. Trimming stripped 1 base from V and 0 bases from J, with 2 bases between. The CDR3 DNA is TGCGCCAGCAGCTTGCACTCTGGAAACACCATATATTTT. It encodes CASSLHSGNTIYF.

This clone was detected only a few times. The chain recombines TRBV4-1 with TRBJ1-5; D remains unclear. This CDR3 has 13 residues. Germline CDR1 and CDR2: MGHRA and YSYEKL. Trimming left V 0 bases short and J 8 bases short, with 8 bases between. The CDR3, as DNA: TGCGCCAGCAGCCAAGATCGGAGGGAGCCCCAGCATTTT. It specifies CASSQDRREPQHF.

This clone is a singleton in its sample. This rearrangement joins TRBV11-3 to TRBJ2-7; 13 nucleotides match TRBD2. The CDR3 runs to 15 residues. Unmatched junction bases numbered 6, after V lost 5 bases and J lost 5 bases. CDR1 SGHNT and CDR2 YENEEA come from the germline V gene. DNA of the CDR3: TGTGCCAGCAGCAGCGGGACTAGCGGGACCCACGAGCAGTACTTC. The encoded protein is CASSSGTSGTHEQYF.

The V gene is TRBV7-2, the J gene TRBJ1-2; TRBD1 matches at 8 bases. V lost 4 bases, J lost 4 bases, and 5 bases stayed unmatched. In germline, CDR1 is SGHTA, CDR2 FQGNSA. This CDR3 has 14 amino acids. CDR3 sequence reads: CASSSDRAAYGYTF. CDR3 nucleotide sequence: TGTGCCAGCAGCTCGGACAGGGCGGCCTATGGCTACACCTTC.

This chain links TRBV25-1 with TRBJ1-1; weak D call: TRBD1 (5 bases). V lost 8 bases and J 1 base, leaving 11 bases between the germline ends. The length of the CDR3 is 13 residues. CDR1 is MGHDK and CDR2 is SYGVNS in the germline V gene. As DNA, the CDR3 is TGTGCCAGCCGCGGGGACCGGAACACTGAAGCTTTCTTT. It is translated as CASRGDRNTEAFF.

The rearrangement links TRBV5-1 to TRBJ2-7; the D gene is possibly TRBD1 (6 bases). Germline V gene data show CDR1 as SGHRS and CDR2 as YFSETQ. This CDR3 has 18 residues. V lost 3 bases and J lost 1, with 23 bases in between. The CDR3 nucleotides read TGCGCCAGCAGCTCAGGGGTAGACCCTATTCGCTTTTCCTACGAGCAGTACTTC. This gives the protein CASSSGVDPIRFSYEQYF. Based on the CDR3 plus reference TRBV5-1 and TRBJ2-7, the full variable domain is KAGVTQTPRYLIKTRGQQVTLSCSPISGHRSVSWYQQTPGQGLQFLFEYFSETQRNKGNFPGRFSGRQFSNSRSEMNVSTLELGDSALYLCASSSGVDPIRFSYEQYFGPGTRLTVT.

This clone was seen a handful of times. The chain employs TRBV27 and TRBJ2-2; 11 bases agree with TRBD2. This CDR3 has 17 amino acids. Unmatched junction bases numbered 5, after V lost 1 base and J lost 4 bases. Per germline, CDR1 MNHEY and CDR2 SMNVEV (reference sequence). The CDR3 loop is CASSLLAGGRGTGELFF. The CDR3 DNA follows: TGTGCCAGCAGTTTATTAGCGGGGGGGCGGGGCACCGGGGAGCTGTTTTTT.

This chain joins TRBV2 and TRBJ2-3; 8 nucleotides line up with TRBD2. With V trimmed by 9 bases and J by 1 base, 6 bases remained unmatched. CDR3 length: 14 amino acids. Germline lookup yields CDR1 SNHLY and CDR2 FYNNEI. CDR3 in DNA: TGTGCCAGTCAACGGGAGGGCGGCACAGATACGCAGTATTTT. This translates into CASQREGGTDTQYF.

This chain uses TRBV28 with TRBJ1-6; no clear D gene. The CDR3 spans 14 residues. Germline V lookup: CDR1 MDHEN, CDR2 SYDVKM. Trimming shortened V by 10 bases and J by 4 bases, and 14 bases separated the two germline ends. The CDR3 region has the DNA TGTGCCACCGAAGGTGGGCCGTATAATTCACCCCTCCACTTT. Encoded protein: CATEGGPYNSPLHF.

The V call is TRBV27, the J call TRBJ2-7; 10 bases align to TRBD1. V lost 2 bases and J lost 3; bases outside the gene matches: 4. This CDR3 comprises 15 residues. Per the germline V gene, CDR1 is MNHEY and CDR2 is SMNVEV (reference sequence). CDR3 sequence reads: CASSLKGQGGYEQYF. The CDR3 DNA sequence: TGTGCCAGCAGTTTAAAAGGACAGGGGGGCTACGAGCAGTACTTC.

For the CDR3, the DNA is TGTGCCAGCAGGAGTAGCGGGGAGCAGTTCTTC. It is translated as CASRSSGEQFF. J is TRBJ2-1 and V is TRBV12-3 or TRBV12-4, with 7 bases aligning to TRBD2. CDR3 length equals 11 residues. Trimming removed 6 bases from V and 10 bases from J; junction bases left unmatched: 3.